These 19 T cell receptor beta chains share one sample of origin, sequenced in a study of shared clonotypes between healthy human individuals. Sequenced by immunoSEQ multiplex PCR; TCRdb stores in-frame clones only, minus some. The table records about 2.3 million clones, approximately 95% of them present only once. Material: naive CD4+ T cells from PBMCs. Regarding subset: CD45RA+ positively selected. The receptor set was obtained from a young man in good health. Some clones in this sample may be carry-over from other donors' samples.

V gene TRBV9 combines with J gene TRBJ1-2, with TRBD1 matching 8 bases. The CDR3 has 18 residues. CDR1 SGDLS and CDR2 YYNGEE come from the germline V gene. Unmatched junction bases numbered 14, after V lost 0 bases and J lost 4 bases. DNA for the CDR3: TGTGCCAGCAGCGTAGCAGTCGACAGGGGACTGCAGCCCTATGGCTACACCTTC. Translating gives CASSVAVDRGLQPYGYTF.

V and J are TRBV27 and TRBJ2-7; the D gene is possibly TRBD1 (7 bases). In germline, CDR1 is MNHEY, CDR2 SMNVEV (reference sequence). Trimming removed 5 bases at V and 1 base at J, with 18 bases between. CDR3 size: 16 residues. DNA of the CDR3: TGTGCCAGCAGTGTATTTCGACAGGGAGGATCCTACGAGCAGTACTTC. Its translation: CASSVFRQGGSYEQYF.

J is TRBJ2-2 and V is TRBV28; D assignment may be TRBD1 or TRBD2 (5 bases each). Trimming cost V 3 bases and J 1 base, with 9 bases left between them. Germline CDR1 and CDR2: MDHEN and SYDVKM. The CDR3 loop spans 15 amino acids. CDR3 sequence: CASSFSGGNTGELFF. Written as DNA, the CDR3 is TGTGCCAGCAGTTTTAGTGGGGGGAACACCGGGGAGCTGTTTTTT.

The chain uses TRBV5-6 and TRBJ1-3; D gene ambiguous. This CDR3 region has 15 residues. V was cut by 7 bases and J by 2 bases, with 16 bases left in between. Germline V gene data show CDR1 as SGHDT and CDR2 as YYEEEE. CDR3 bases: TGTGCCAGCCACTTGTCCGGCGGGGCTGGAAACACCATATATTTT. The encoded protein is CASHLSGGAGNTIYF.

The V and J genes are TRBV20-1 and TRBJ1-2; D unresolved. There are 11 residues in the CDR3. CDR1 and CDR2 from the germline V gene are DFQATT and SNEGSKA (reference sequence). Trimming shortened V by 5 bases and J by 8 bases, and 12 bases separated the two germline ends. Here the CDR3 DNA reads TGCAGTGCTCCAGAGGTAGCCGGCTACACCTTC. Translation gives CSAPEVAGYTF.

This chain uses TRBV4-1 with TRBJ2-2; 11 nucleotides line up with TRBD1. The CDR3 is 17 amino acids. Germline V gives CDR1 MGHRA, CDR2 YSYEKL. J was trimmed by 3 bases and V by 3 bases; bases with no gene match: 6. In DNA form, the CDR3 reads TGCGCCAGCAGCCAGGGGAGGACAGGGGGCTACACCGGGGAGCTGTTTTTT. Its protein is CASSQGRTGGYTGELFF.

On this clone itself: Other DNA sequences of this sample code for an identical CDR3. This rearrangement joins TRBV30 to TRBJ2-1; no firm D call. CDR1 and CDR2 from the germline V gene are GTSNPN and SVGIG (reference sequence). There are 11 residues in the CDR3. V lost 7 bases and J 0 bases, leaving 4 bases between the germline ends. The CDR3: CAFSSYNEQFF. In nucleotides, the CDR3 is TGTGCCTTCAGCTCCTACAATGAGCAGTTCTTC.

The chain has TRBV2 and TRBJ2-7, with a weak D call TRBD2 (6 bases). Per germline, CDR1 SNHLY and CDR2 FYNNEI. The V end was cut by 3 bases, the J end by 9 bases, with 15 bases between. CDR3 length: 13 residues. CDR3 coding DNA: TGTGCCAGCAGTGAGGAGGGACCAGGAGGGCAGTACTTC. Its protein is CASSEEGPGGQYF. Full variable domain (remainder filled in from reference TRBV2 and TRBJ2-7): EPEVTQTPSHQVTQMGQEVILRCVPISNHLYFYWYRQILGQKVEFLVSFYNNEISEKSEIFDDQFSVERPDGSNFTLKIRSTKLEDSAMYFCASSEEGPGGQYFGPGTRLTVT.

This clone appeared once. The chain couples TRBV7-2 to TRBJ2-5; the D is unclear. Near its end, the DNA agrees better with TRBJ2-7, so the J call may be wrong. The CDR3 totals 12 residues. Germline CDR1 and CDR2: SGHTA and FQGNSA. CDR3 residues: CASSPQQYEQYF. For the CDR3, the DNA is TGTGCCAGCAGCCCACAGCAGTACGAGCAGTACTTC.

Remarks on this clone: Other DNA sequences in the same sample also yield this CDR3. This rearrangement joins TRBV18 to TRBJ2-7; TRBD2 matches 11 bases. This CDR3 has 15 residues. Germline V lookup: CDR1 KGHSH, CDR2 LQKENI. Trimming at V came to 2 bases and at J to 5 bases, leaving 5 bases not matched to a gene. The CDR3 sequence is CASSPGTSGSNEQYF. CDR3 in DNA: TGTGCCAGCTCACCAGGTACTAGCGGGAGCAACGAGCAGTACTTC.

V gene TRBV2 combines with J gene TRBJ1-2, with 7 bases aligning to TRBD1. The CDR3 extends over 14 amino acids. From germline, CDR1 is SNHLY and CDR2 FYNNEI. The V gene end was trimmed by 10 bases and the J gene end by 7 bases; junction bases not matched to a gene: 15. This CDR3 reads CAILPPTGLGGYTF. The CDR3 bases are TGTGCCATCTTACCTCCGACAGGGTTAGGTGGCTACACCTTC.

The chain combines TRBV18 with TRBJ2-1; D gene ambiguous. The V and J ends lost 2 bases and 6 bases respectively, with 11 bases between them. Germline CDR1 and CDR2: KGHSH and LQKENI. The CDR3 is 14 residues long. CDR3 amino acids: CASSPSRVPNEQFF. The CDR3 coding sequence is TGTGCCAGCTCACCATCGCGTGTGCCCAATGAGCAGTTCTTC.

CDR3 protein: CASSKESRGNTEAFF. The CDR3 DNA follows: TGCGCCAGCAGCAAAGAAAGCAGGGGGAACACTGAAGCTTTCTTT. The chain uses TRBV5-1 and TRBJ1-1; perhaps TRBD1 as D (6 bases). CDR1 and CDR2 (germline): SGHRS, YFSETQ. The CDR3 spans 15 residues. V lost 4 bases and J lost 1, with 14 bases in between.

This clone was counted between two and nine times. J is TRBJ1-1 and V is TRBV25-1; D is unresolved. CDR3 size: 13 residues. In germline, CDR1 is MGHDK, CDR2 SYGVNS. Trimming stripped 7 bases from V and 2 bases from J, with 11 bases between. The CDR3 sequence is CASNQRVNTEAFF. The CDR3 bases are TGTGCCAGCAATCAACGGGTTAACACTGAAGCTTTCTTT.

The chain employs TRBV6-4 and TRBJ2-2; possibly TRBD1 for D (5 bases). This CDR3 region has 15 residues. Germline assignment: CDR1 MRHNA and CDR2 SNTAGT. V was cut by 5 bases and J by 4 bases, with 14 bases left in between. As DNA, the CDR3 is TGTGCCAGCAGTCCGGTGGACAAGGTCACCGGGGAGCTGTTTTTT. This gives the protein CASSPVDKVTGELFF.

This rearrangement joins TRBV5-8 to TRBJ2-1; 11 bases line up with TRBD1. V trimming: 5 bases; J trimming: 7 bases; junction bases outside the gene matches: 5. CDR3 size: 14 residues. CDR1 and CDR2 (germline): SGHTS, YDEGEE. Here the CDR3 DNA reads TGTGCCAGCAGGCCGGACAGGGGGCTTAATGAGCAGTTCTTC. Its protein is CASRPDRGLNEQFF. Based on the CDR3 plus reference TRBV5-8 and TRBJ2-1, the full variable domain is EAGVTQSPTHLIKTRGQQATLRCSPISGHTSVYWYQQALGLGLQFLLWYDEGEERNRGNFPPRFSGRQFPNYSSELNVNALELEDSALYLCASRPDRGLNEQFFGPGTRLTVL.

This CDR3 reads CATSGTGVLGPQHF. CDR3 nucleotides: TGTGCGACTTCCGGGACAGGAGTCCTCGGGCCCCAGCATTTT. V usage is TRBV7-8 and J usage is TRBJ1-5; TRBD1 matches 8 bases. The germline CDR1 and CDR2 sequences are SGHVS and FQNEAQ. The CDR3 runs to 14 residues.

In its sample, this clone was seen a few times. The chain joins TRBV19 to TRBJ2-7; no clear D. Trimming took off 6 bases at V and 5 bases at J, with 14 bases between the two ends. Per germline, CDR1 LNHDA and CDR2 SQIVND (reference sequence). The length of the CDR3 is 13 residues. CDR3 residues: CASSDIPRDEQYF. The CDR3 DNA follows: TGTGCCAGTAGCGACATCCCCCGGGACGAGCAGTACTTC.

This chain connects TRBV4-1 to TRBJ1-2; no firm D call. Per germline, CDR1 MGHRA and CDR2 YSYEKL. V lost 0 bases to trimming and J lost 11 bases, with 7 bases between them. The CDR3 is 11 residues long. The CDR3 loop is CASSQETGYTF. CDR3 coding DNA: TGCGCCAGCAGCCAAGAGACTGGGTACACCTTC.